The 23 T cell receptor beta chains listed next were all sequenced from one sample in a study of T-cell reconstitution after alpha-beta-depleted transplantation in children. A library of TCRbeta sequences, prepared with unique molecular identifiers, was generated. TCRdb processed the PCR reads anew with MiXCR; each CDR3 protein has one entry. This table holds about 240,000 distinct CDR3 sequences, roughly 23% found once. Specimen: PBMCs, collected before TCRalphabeta/CD19-depleted stem cell transplant. These receptors were obtained from a girl between 2 and 10 years old with Fanconi anemia, due to receive a stem cell transplant.

This clonotype occurred a few times. This chain links TRBV20-1 with TRBJ2-1; D possibly corresponds to TRBD2 (6 bases). V lost 6 bases, J lost 6 bases, and 18 bases lay in between. Germline V gene data show CDR1 as DFQATT and CDR2 as SNEGSKA (reference sequence). This CDR3 is built from 14 residues. The CDR3 region is CSATYGSMGNEQFF. For the CDR3, the DNA is TGCAGTGCCACTTACGGGAGCATGGGCAATGAGCAGTTCTTC.

This clonotype came up many times. The chain uses TRBV29-1 and TRBJ1-1, with D unresolved. The CDR3 has 12 amino acids. Germline assignment: CDR1 SQVTM and CDR2 ANQGSEA. V was cut by 4 bases and J by 1 base, with 7 bases left in between. The CDR3 nucleotides are TGCAGCGTTGGACGGCCGAACACTGAAGCTTTCTTT. This codes for CSVGRPNTEAFF.

The rearrangement links TRBV29-1 to TRBJ1-2; D not certain. The CDR3 has 14 residues. From germline, CDR1 is SQVTM and CDR2 ANQGSEA. Trimming pared 4 bases from V and 2 bases from J, leaving 14 bases between. In nucleotides, the CDR3 is TGCAGCGTTGCCGTAGGGTCCTCCAACTATGGCTACACCTTC. This translates into CSVAVGSSNYGYTF.

This clonotype has at least ten counts. The rearrangement links TRBV10-3 to TRBJ2-3, with a possible D match to TRBD2 (5 bases). The length of the CDR3 is 14 residues. Germline V gene sequence: CDR1 ENHRY, CDR2 SYGVKD. V was trimmed by 8 bases and J by 0 bases, leaving 12 bases between them. The CDR3 region is CAIRGRGSTDTQYF. The CDR3 nucleotides read TGTGCCATCCGAGGGAGAGGGAGCACAGATACGCAGTATTTT.

Ten or more counts support this clonotype. The chain recombines TRBV28 with TRBJ1-5; D is undetermined. CDR3 size: 14 residues. The germline gives CDR1 MDHEN, CDR2 SYDVKM. Trimming took off 6 bases at V and 2 bases at J, with 11 bases between the two ends. CDR3 nucleotides: TGTGCCAGCAGCCCAAGACAAGGCAATCAGCCCCAGCATTTT. Encoded protein: CASSPRQGNQPQHF.

The sample holds one count of this clonotype. V and J are TRBV4-2 and TRBJ2-2; D call uncertain. CDR3 length: 14 amino acids. V shed 1 base and J shed 1 base, with 4 bases lying between them. Germline V CDR1 and CDR2: LGHNA, YNFKEQ. The CDR3 region has the DNA TGTGCCAGCAGCCAAGTCTGGAACACCGGGGAGCTGTTTTTT. Its translation: CASSQVWNTGELFF.

This clonotype was counted only a few times. V is TRBV20-1 and J is TRBJ2-3; 8 bases fit TRBD2. CDR1 is DFQATT and CDR2 is SNEGSKA in the germline V gene (reference sequence). This CDR3 has 12 residues. Trimming at V came to 5 bases and at J to 6 bases, leaving 4 bases not matched to a gene. In DNA form, the CDR3 reads TGCAGTGCTCCAAGACTAGCGGATACGCAGTATTTT. It codes for CSAPRLADTQYF.

This chain links TRBV28 with TRBJ2-3; TRBD2 matches 12 bases. V lost 5 bases, J lost 6 bases, and 6 bases stayed unmatched. The CDR3 runs to 15 residues. Germline loops: CDR1 MDHEN, CDR2 SYDVKM. The CDR3 is CASSRGLAGRDTQYF. In nucleotides, the CDR3 is TGTGCCAGCAGTCGTGGACTAGCGGGACGGGATACGCAGTATTTT.

The V and J genes are TRBV18 and TRBJ2-1, with D perhaps matching TRBD1 or TRBD2 (6 bases each). Per the germline V gene, CDR1 is KGHSH and CDR2 is LQKENI. Trimming removed 5 bases from V and 3 bases from J, with 14 bases in between. The CDR3 length is 15 residues. CDR3 residues: CASSAGHEFYNEQFF. The CDR3 DNA sequence: TGTGCCAGCTCAGCGGGACACGAATTCTACAATGAGCAGTTCTTC.

This clonotype was recorded many times. This chain uses TRBV15 with TRBJ2-3; D call uncertain. Germline V lookup: CDR1 LNHNV, CDR2 YYDKDF (reference sequence). V lost 0 bases to trimming and J lost 8 bases, with 6 bases between them. The CDR3 spans 12 residues. The CDR3 bases are TGTGCCACCAGCAGAGATAGCTCTACGCAGTATTTT. This codes for CATSRDSSTQYF.

J is TRBJ2-5 and V is TRBV6-4; D could derive from TRBD1 or TRBD2 (5 bases each). Per the germline V gene, CDR1 is MRHNA and CDR2 is SNTAGT. The CDR3 consists of 15 residues. V lost 6 bases and J 8 bases, leaving 22 bases between the germline ends. The CDR3 reads CASRSNGARAYTQYF. The CDR3 DNA sequence: TGTGCCAGCAGGAGTAACGGGGCGAGGGCGTATACCCAGTACTTC.

This clonotype has only a few counts. The chain couples TRBV20-1 to TRBJ2-5; TRBD1 agrees at 7 bases. CDR1 is DFQATT, CDR2 SNEGSKA, per germline (reference sequence). V lost 3 bases and J lost 4; bases outside the gene matches: 5. The CDR3 extends over 13 amino acids. The CDR3 DNA follows: TGCAGTGCTAGGACAGGGTTCTTAGAGACCCAGTACTTC. Protein: CSARTGFLETQYF.

This clonotype showed up just a few times. In nucleotides, the CDR3 is TGTGCCAGCAGCTTAGTGGCGGGCCTGAACACCGGGGAGCTGTTTTTT. Protein: CASSLVAGLNTGELFF. The gene calls are TRBV7-2 and TRBJ2-2; a weak D match, TRBD2 (5 bases). Germline CDR1 SGHTA, CDR2 FQGNSA. V was shortened by 1 base and J by 1 base, with 10 bases between the two germline ends. The CDR3 extends over 16 amino acids.

The chain has TRBV15 and TRBJ2-1; 8 bases align to TRBD2. The CDR3 sequence is 16 residues long. The V gene end was trimmed by 1 base and the J gene end by 6 bases; junction bases not matched to a gene: 8. Germline CDR1 is LNHNV and CDR2 is YYDKDF (reference sequence). CDR3 amino acids: CATSRVGREPGNEQFF. The DNA for the CDR3 is TGTGCCACCAGCAGAGTCGGGAGGGAGCCTGGCAATGAGCAGTTCTTC. Combining the CDR3 with reference TRBV15 and TRBJ2-1 gives the whole variable domain DAMVIQNPRYQVTQFGKPVTLSCSQTLNHNVMYWYQQKSSQAPKLLFHYYDKDFNNEADTPDNFQSRRPNTSFCFLDIRSPGLGDTAMYLCATSRVGREPGNEQFFGPGTRLTVL.

A few counts support this clonotype. The genes are TRBV19 and TRBJ2-1; 14 bases map to TRBD2. V shed 5 bases and J 8 bases; nucleotides not matched to a gene: 11. Germline V gene lookup returns CDR1 LNHDA and CDR2 SQIVND (reference sequence). CDR3 length: 17 residues. Here the CDR3 reads CASSLRLAGGPRDEQFF. CDR3 nucleotides: TGTGCCAGTAGTCTACGACTAGCGGGAGGGCCTCGTGATGAGCAGTTCTTC.

This chain uses TRBV6-5 with TRBJ1-5, with a possible D match to TRBD1 (5 bases). The CDR3 runs 13 residues. Per the germline V gene, CDR1 is MNHEY and CDR2 is SVGAGI. V was pared by 4 bases and J by 3 bases, with 7 bases between. The CDR3 bases are TGTGCCAGCAGTTGGGACTACAATCAGCCCCAGCATTTT. Translated: CASSWDYNQPQHF.

This clonotype was recorded at least ten times. V gene TRBV6-5 combines with J gene TRBJ1-1; possible D gene TRBD1, 6 bases. The CDR3 runs 15 residues. V lost 0 bases and J 1 base, leaving 9 bases between the germline ends. Germline lookup yields CDR1 MNHEY and CDR2 SVGAGI. The CDR3 spells CASSYSGAANTEAFF. The CDR3 DNA reads as TGTGCCAGCAGTTACTCGGGGGCGGCGAACACTGAAGCTTTCTTT.

The chain links TRBV20-1 to TRBJ2-7; 7 bases line up with TRBD1. Trimming at V came to 0 bases and at J to 3 bases, leaving 8 bases not matched to a gene. The germline CDR1 and CDR2 sequences are DFQATT and SNEGSKA (reference sequence). This CDR3 is 15 amino acids long. In nucleotides, the CDR3 is TGCAGTGCTAGAGATCTGGGACAGTGGGACTACGAGCAGTACTTC. Translation: CSARDLGQWDYEQYF.

The gene calls are TRBV5-1 and TRBJ2-7, with D tentatively TRBD2 (6 bases). The germline V gene has CDR1 SGHRS and CDR2 YFSETQ. This CDR3 contains 14 residues. The V gene lost 5 bases and the J gene lost 4 bases, with 16 bases spanning the gap. The DNA for the CDR3 is TGCGCCAGCAGTGACGGGGGTGACATATACGAGCAGTACTTC. This sequence encodes CASSDGGDIYEQYF.

Ten or more counts support this clonotype. The CDR3 protein is CSVEGGVSSTDTQYF. The DNA of the CDR3 is TGCAGCGTTGAAGGAGGGGTCTCATCCACAGATACGCAGTATTTT. This chain connects TRBV29-1 to TRBJ2-3; D may be TRBD1 or TRBD2 (5 bases each). The ends were cut back, 1 base at V and 2 bases at J, with 13 bases in the middle. In germline, CDR1 is SQVTM, CDR2 ANQGSEA. The CDR3 extends over 15 amino acids.

In its sample, this clonotype was seen a few times. This chain links TRBV20-1 with TRBJ2-7; D not certain. V dropped 7 bases and J dropped 3 bases, with 13 bases sitting between them. This CDR3 comprises 12 residues. Per the germline V gene, CDR1 is DFQATT and CDR2 is SNEGSKA (reference sequence). The CDR3 reads CSVVGWFYEQYF. DNA of the CDR3: TGCAGTGTCGTAGGATGGTTCTACGAGCAGTACTTC.

The sample holds many counts of this clonotype. The DNA for the CDR3 is TGTGCCAGCAATCGGACCCCCTACGAGCAGTACTTC. Protein: CASNRTPYEQYF. The chain carries TRBV7-2 and TRBJ2-7; D uncertain. Trimming pared 7 bases from V and 2 bases from J, leaving 9 bases between. Germline assignment: CDR1 SGHTA and CDR2 FQGNSA. This CDR3 is 12 amino acids long.

This clonotype came up a few times. The J gene is TRBJ2-3, the V gene TRBV7-3, with 13 bases fitting TRBD2. Trimming at V came to 1 base and at J to 2 bases, leaving 6 bases not matched to a gene. Germline values: CDR1 SGHTA, CDR2 FQGTGA. The CDR3 covers 18 residues. The chain's CDR3 is CASSLNPGLAGPTDTQYF. The CDR3, as DNA: TGTGCCAGCAGCTTAAACCCGGGACTAGCGGGACCCACAGATACGCAGTATTTT.